The sequence of this T cell receptor beta chain was determined in a study of beta chain features in type 1 diabetes. cDNA synthesis used the whole RNA isolate, giving expressed TCRB sequences. Repertoires were generated with immunoSEQ multiplex PCR, while TCRdb's copy carries only in-frame clones and drops some. The sample records over 700,000 clones, roughly 16% being singletons. Germline lookup yields CDR1 SNHLY and CDR2 FYNNEI. Trimming cost V 8 bases and J 2 bases; bases outside gene matches: 7. The CDR3 runs to 14 residues. Sequenced: naive CD4+ T cells from blood. V is TRBV2 and J is TRBJ2-3; the match to TRBD1 covers 7 bases. The receptor comes from a woman under 30 in good health. The CDR3: CASALDRATDTQYF. The CDR3 coding sequence is TGTGCCAGCGCCCTCGACAGGGCCACAGATACGCAGTATTTT.